This T cell receptor beta chain was found in a study of T cell responses to AZD1222 COVID-19 vaccine (dated by TCRdb to about 2021). The study in broad terms: A total of approximately 250 trial participants underwent TCR sequencing, of whom more than 200 had received two doses of AZD1222 and some 26 had received two doses of the MenACWY control vaccine. Trial participants were enrolled by age into 18-55, 56-69 and 70-plus year subgroups, with 148, 28 and 57 TCR-sequenced participants respectively.

The CDR3 regions of human TCRbeta chains were subjected to immunosequencing. In the authors' own workflow: Repertoire TCRs were matched against a reference library of SARS-CoV-2-specific TCRs generated with the MIRA antigen-specificity platform. Breadth was defined as the fraction of unique TCRs that were SARS-CoV-2-associated. Depth was defined as the fraction of total T cells that were SARS-CoV-2-associated. Using the MIRA data, each spike-specific TCR was assigned both to the spike region to which the TCR was reactive and to a CD4 or CD8 class. Log10-transformed breadth and depth values were compared by one-way ANOVA with Sidak's multiple comparisons tests. TCRdb took this table from immuneACCESS and kept in-frame rearrangements with V and J called. Such tables lack part of the clones; where checked against another copy, unresolved V genes explain under half of the gap, and the rest is unexplained. Clone size and V and J calls were adopted from that table, with D and trimming inferred from the DNA. This sample comprises 120,000 or so clones, 80% to 90% of them detected only once. Jointly, the top ten make up 11% of the sample.

Details on this clone: Its antigen is unknown. No base-level quality is on record; no much larger clone is a single base apart.

What the research found in general, with its limitations: After two AZD1222 doses, spike-specific TCR breadth and depth were significantly higher than at day 0 and than in MenACWY recipients. The whole spike protein was spanned by vaccine-associated CD4 TCRs, and dominant responses were seen in regions 160-218 and 743-854. Because no samples from the day 14 peak response were available, repertoires could be characterized only after the peak T cell response. Conclusions about previously exposed vaccinees are limited, since just a handful of AZD1222 recipients were seropositive for SARS-CoV-2 at baseline. Most participants were white British and females outnumbered males, and the authors suggested that clonal diversity may have been underestimated. Reportedly, almost half of the unique spike-specific TCRs recognized epitopes lying outside the regions that are mutated in the B.1.351 and B.1.1.7 variants. The 56-69-year group was small, and its depth increase did not reach significance, likely because of low power.

The sample's time point, from its label and the paper: baseline before first vaccination. Interpreted using the paper, the treatment or condition label stands for: meningococcal conjugate vaccine given as trial control. Vaccinee samples were obtained from the UK trials COV001 and COV002, which included a single-blind randomized controlled phase 2/3 trial of AZD1222 (ChAdOx1 nCoV-19) in healthy adults. For TCRbeta chain sequencing, PBMC samples from trial participants were taken at day 0 and at day 28 after the second dose. V sheds 3 bases and J sheds 7 bases, leaving 6 bases between their ends. The CDR3 runs 11 amino acids, cysteine and phenylalanine included. Only the CDR3 DNA is retained, 33 bases long and in frame from the first base. For CDR1 and CDR2, the germline V gene lists MNHNS and SASEGT.

The sequence links TRBV6-1 to TRBJ1-2, with an unclear D gene assignment. This TCR was sampled from an adult in good health. The source was peripheral blood, collected on day 0 of MenACWY control vaccination. The encoded CDR3 is CASSEGSGYTF. The nucleotide sequence reads as follows: TGTGCCAGCAGTGAGGGAAGTGGCTACACCTTC.